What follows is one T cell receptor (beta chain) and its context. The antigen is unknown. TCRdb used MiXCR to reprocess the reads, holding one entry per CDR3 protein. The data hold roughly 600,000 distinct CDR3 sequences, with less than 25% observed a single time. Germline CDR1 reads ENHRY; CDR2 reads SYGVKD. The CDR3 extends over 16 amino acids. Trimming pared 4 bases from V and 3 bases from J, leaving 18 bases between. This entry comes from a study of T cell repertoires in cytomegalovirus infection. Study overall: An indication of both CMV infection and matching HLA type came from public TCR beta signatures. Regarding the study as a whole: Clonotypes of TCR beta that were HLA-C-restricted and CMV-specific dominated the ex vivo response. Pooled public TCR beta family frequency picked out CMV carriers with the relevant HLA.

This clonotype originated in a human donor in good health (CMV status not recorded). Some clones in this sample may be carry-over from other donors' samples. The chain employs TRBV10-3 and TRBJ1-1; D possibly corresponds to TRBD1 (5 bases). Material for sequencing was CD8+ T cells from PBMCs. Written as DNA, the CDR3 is TGTGCCATCAGTGTGAGGGGTCTCCAGGGAGACACTGAAGCTTTCTTT. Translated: CAISVRGLQGDTEAFF.